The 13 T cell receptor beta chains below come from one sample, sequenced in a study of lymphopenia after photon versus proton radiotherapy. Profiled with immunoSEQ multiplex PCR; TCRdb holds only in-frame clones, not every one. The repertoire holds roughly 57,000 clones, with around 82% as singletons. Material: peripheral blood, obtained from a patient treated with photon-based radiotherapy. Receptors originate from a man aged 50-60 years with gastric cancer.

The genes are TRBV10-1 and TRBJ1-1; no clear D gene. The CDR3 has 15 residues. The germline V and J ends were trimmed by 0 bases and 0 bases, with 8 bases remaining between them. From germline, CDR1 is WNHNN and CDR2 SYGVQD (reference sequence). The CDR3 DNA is TGCGCCAGCAGTGAGTCTAACGGTATGAACACTGAAGCTTTCTTT. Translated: CASSESNGMNTEAFF.

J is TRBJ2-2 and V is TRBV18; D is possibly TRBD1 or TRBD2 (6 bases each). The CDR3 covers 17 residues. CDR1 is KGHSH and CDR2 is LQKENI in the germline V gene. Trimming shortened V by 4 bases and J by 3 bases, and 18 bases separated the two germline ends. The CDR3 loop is CASSRPWGRRDTGELFF. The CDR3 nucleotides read TGTGCCAGCTCACGACCCTGGGGGCGGAGGGACACCGGGGAGCTGTTTTTT.

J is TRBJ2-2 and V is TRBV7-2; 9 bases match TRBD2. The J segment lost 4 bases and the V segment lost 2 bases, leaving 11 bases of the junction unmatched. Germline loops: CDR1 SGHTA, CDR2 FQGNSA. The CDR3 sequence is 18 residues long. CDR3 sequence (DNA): TGTGCCAGCAGCTTACAGGGTAGCGGGAGTGTTGGCACCGGGGAGCTGTTTTTT. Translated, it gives CASSLQGSGSVGTGELFF.

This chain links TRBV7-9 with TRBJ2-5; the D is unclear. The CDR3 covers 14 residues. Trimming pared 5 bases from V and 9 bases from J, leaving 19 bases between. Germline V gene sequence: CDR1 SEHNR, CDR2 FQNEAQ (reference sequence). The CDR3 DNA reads TGTGCCAGCAGCGCCGCGACTGGCCTTTGGGCCCAGTACTTC. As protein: CASSAATGLWAQYF.

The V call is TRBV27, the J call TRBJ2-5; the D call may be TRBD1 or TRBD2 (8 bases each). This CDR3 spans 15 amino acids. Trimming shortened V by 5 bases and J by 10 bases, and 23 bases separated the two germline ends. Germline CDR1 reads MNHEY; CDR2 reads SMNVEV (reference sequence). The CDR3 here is CASSPRDRLAGGQYF. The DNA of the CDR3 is TGTGCCAGCAGTCCGAGGGACAGGCTTGCGGGGGGCCAGTACTTC.

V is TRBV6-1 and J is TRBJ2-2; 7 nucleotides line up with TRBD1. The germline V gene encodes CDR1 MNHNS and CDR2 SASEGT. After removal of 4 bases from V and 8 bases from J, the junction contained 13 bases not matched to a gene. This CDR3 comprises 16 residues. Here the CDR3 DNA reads TGTGCCAGCAGTGCATTACCCGGGACAGAAGGAGGGGAGCTGTTTTTT. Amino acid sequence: CASSALPGTEGGELFF.

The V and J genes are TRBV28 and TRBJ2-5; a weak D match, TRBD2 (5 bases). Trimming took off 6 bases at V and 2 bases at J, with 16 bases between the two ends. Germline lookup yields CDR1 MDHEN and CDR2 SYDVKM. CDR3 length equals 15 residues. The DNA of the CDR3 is TGTGCCAGCAGAGGTTATCGAGGGAATCAAGAGACCCAGTACTTC. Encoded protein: CASRGYRGNQETQYF.

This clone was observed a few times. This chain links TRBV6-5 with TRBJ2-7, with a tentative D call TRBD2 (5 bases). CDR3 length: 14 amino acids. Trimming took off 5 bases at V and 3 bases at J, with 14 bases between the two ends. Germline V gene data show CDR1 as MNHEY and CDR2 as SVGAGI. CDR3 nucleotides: TGTGCCAGCAGTCCCGGGGTAGCTGGCTACGAGCAGTACTTC. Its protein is CASSPGVAGYEQYF.

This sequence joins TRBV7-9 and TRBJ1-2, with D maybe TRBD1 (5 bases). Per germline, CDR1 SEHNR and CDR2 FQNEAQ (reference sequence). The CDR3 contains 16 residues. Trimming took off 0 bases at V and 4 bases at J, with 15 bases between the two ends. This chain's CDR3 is CASSLARGSSFYGYTF. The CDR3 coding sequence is TGTGCCAGCAGCTTAGCGAGGGGATCAAGTTTCTATGGCTACACCTTC.

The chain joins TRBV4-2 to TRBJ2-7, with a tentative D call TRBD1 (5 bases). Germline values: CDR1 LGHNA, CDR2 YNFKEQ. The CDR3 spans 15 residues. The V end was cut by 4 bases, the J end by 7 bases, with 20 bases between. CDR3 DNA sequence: TGTGCCAGCAGCCCGATCCGGACCGACAAGGGGGAGCAGTACTTC. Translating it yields CASSPIRTDKGEQYF.

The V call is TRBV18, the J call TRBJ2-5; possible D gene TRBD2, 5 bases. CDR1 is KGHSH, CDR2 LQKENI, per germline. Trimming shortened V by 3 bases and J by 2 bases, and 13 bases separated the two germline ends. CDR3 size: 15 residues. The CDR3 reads CASSPGLAGQETQYF. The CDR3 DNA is TGTGCCAGCTCACCCGGGCTGGCGGGTCAAGAGACCCAGTACTTC.

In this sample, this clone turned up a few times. In DNA form, the CDR3 reads TGTGCCAGCAGTTTACTAGCGGGAGGAGAGACCCAGTACTTC. This codes for CASSLLAGGETQYF. The chain is built from TRBV28 and TRBJ2-5; 11 bases line up with TRBD2. Germline CDR1 reads MDHEN; CDR2 reads SYDVKM. V lost 2 bases, J lost 4 bases, and 0 bases stayed unmatched. The CDR3 runs to 14 residues. Together with reference TRBV28 and TRBJ2-5, the CDR3 gives the full variable domain: DVKVTQSSRYLVKRTGEKVFLECVQDMDHENMFWYRQDPGLGLRLIYFSYDVKMKEKGDIPEGYSVSREKKERFSLILESASTNQTSMYLCASSLLAGGETQYFGPGTRLLVL.

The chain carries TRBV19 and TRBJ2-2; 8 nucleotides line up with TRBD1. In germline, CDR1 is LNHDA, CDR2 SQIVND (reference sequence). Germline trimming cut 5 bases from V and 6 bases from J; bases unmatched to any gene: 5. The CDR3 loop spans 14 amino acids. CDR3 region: CASSPRQGSGELFF. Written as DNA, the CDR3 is TGTGCCAGTAGTCCACGACAGGGGTCCGGGGAGCTGTTTTTT.